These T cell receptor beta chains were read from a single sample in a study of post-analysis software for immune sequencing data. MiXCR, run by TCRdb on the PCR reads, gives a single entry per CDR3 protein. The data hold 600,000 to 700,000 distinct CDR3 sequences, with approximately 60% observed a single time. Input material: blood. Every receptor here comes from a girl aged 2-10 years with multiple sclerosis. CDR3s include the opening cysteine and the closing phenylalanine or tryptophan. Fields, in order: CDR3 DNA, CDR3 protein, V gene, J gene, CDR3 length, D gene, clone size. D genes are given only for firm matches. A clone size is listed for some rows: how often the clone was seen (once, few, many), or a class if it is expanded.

cdr3_nt: TGTGCCAGCAGTTACTCCTCACTAACTAGCGGGAGCAATGAGCAGTTCTTC
cdr3_aa: CASSYSSLTSGSNEQFF
v_call: TRBV6-5
j_call: TRBJ2-1
cdr3_length: 17
d_call: TRBD2
clone_size: once

cdr3_nt: TGTGCCATCAGGGAACGACAGGGGGATGGCTACACCTTC
cdr3_aa: CAIRERQGDGYTF
v_call: TRBV10-3
j_call: TRBJ1-2
cdr3_length: 13
d_call: TRBD1
clone_size: NA

cdr3_nt: TGTGCCAGCAGCTCGACAGGGTACAATGAGCAGTTCTTC
cdr3_aa: CASSSTGYNEQFF
v_call: TRBV7-2
j_call: TRBJ2-1
cdr3_length: 13
d_call: TRBD1
clone_size: few

cdr3_nt: TGTGCCACCAGCAGACCCCGACCAGGGGAAGAGACCCAGTACTTC
cdr3_aa: CATSRPRPGEETQYF
v_call: TRBV15
j_call: TRBJ2-5
cdr3_length: 15
d_call: NA
clone_size: NA

cdr3_nt: TGCGCCAGCAGCGACCGGGCCAAAACTGGGGGTACGCAGTATTTT
cdr3_aa: CASSDRAKTGGTQYF
v_call: TRBV4-1
j_call: TRBJ2-3
cdr3_length: 15
d_call: NA
clone_size: NA

cdr3_nt: TGCAGCGTTGCACCCGGGACAGGAGTAGATACGCAGTATTTT
cdr3_aa: CSVAPGTGVDTQYF
v_call: TRBV29-1
j_call: TRBJ2-3
cdr3_length: 14
d_call: TRBD1
clone_size: few

cdr3_nt: TGTGCCAGCAGTTTTTCAGCGGGGGACAATGAGCAGTTCTTC
cdr3_aa: CASSFSAGDNEQFF
v_call: TRBV12-3/TRBV12-4
j_call: TRBJ2-1
cdr3_length: 14
d_call: TRBD2
clone_size: NA

cdr3_nt: TGCAGCGTCGCAACACCCCTTGGGACAGGTGGACAAGAGACCCAGTACTTC
cdr3_aa: CSVATPLGTGGQETQYF
v_call: TRBV29-1
j_call: TRBJ2-5
cdr3_length: 17
d_call: TRBD1
clone_size: NA

cdr3_nt: TGTGCCAGCAACCCAGGGCCCTCCTACGAGCAGTACTTC
cdr3_aa: CASNPGPSYEQYF
v_call: TRBV28
j_call: TRBJ2-7
cdr3_length: 13
d_call: NA
clone_size: once

cdr3_nt: TGCAGCGCTGTTAGGGGTTTCAAGGAGACCCAGTACTTC
cdr3_aa: CSAVRGFKETQYF
v_call: TRBV29-1
j_call: TRBJ2-5
cdr3_length: 13
d_call: NA
clone_size: NA

cdr3_nt: TGTGCCAGCAGTTACTCGGTGAGTGTTCAGCCCCAGCATTTT
cdr3_aa: CASSYSVSVQPQHF
v_call: TRBV6-2/TRBV6-3
j_call: TRBJ1-5
cdr3_length: 14
d_call: NA
clone_size: NA

cdr3_nt: TGTGCCAGCAGGGGACTAGCATCGGGTGAGCAGTTCTTC
cdr3_aa: CASRGLASGEQFF
v_call: TRBV7-2
j_call: TRBJ2-1
cdr3_length: 13
d_call: TRBD2
clone_size: NA

cdr3_nt: TGTGCCAGCAGCACCCGGGACAATAAAGAGACCCAGTACTTC
cdr3_aa: CASSTRDNKETQYF
v_call: TRBV11-1
j_call: TRBJ2-5
cdr3_length: 14
d_call: NA
clone_size: few

cdr3_nt: TGCAGCGTCCAACCGGGACAGGGATCGGAGGCAGATACGCAGTATTTT
cdr3_aa: CSVQPGQGSEADTQYF
v_call: TRBV29-1
j_call: TRBJ2-3
cdr3_length: 16
d_call: TRBD1
clone_size: few

cdr3_nt: TGTGCCAGCAGCTCCGGTAGGACAGCAGGAACAGATACGCAGTATTTT
cdr3_aa: CASSSGRTAGTDTQYF
v_call: TRBV11-2
j_call: TRBJ2-3
cdr3_length: 16
d_call: NA
clone_size: NA

cdr3_nt: TGTGCCAGCAGCCCGGGACTAGTGAACAATGAGCAGTTCTTC
cdr3_aa: CASSPGLVNNEQFF
v_call: TRBV6-6
j_call: TRBJ2-1
cdr3_length: 14
d_call: TRBD2
clone_size: few

cdr3_nt: TGTGCCAGCAGTCCGAATCCGGGGGGTGAGCCCCAGCATTTT
cdr3_aa: CASSPNPGGEPQHF
v_call: TRBV6-5
j_call: TRBJ1-5
cdr3_length: 14
d_call: NA
clone_size: once

cdr3_nt: TGCAGTGCCAGTCCCGGGACAGGGTTGGGAGGGGGTTCTCGGAACACTGAAGCTTTCTTT
cdr3_aa: CSASPGTGLGGGSRNTEAFF
v_call: TRBV20-1
j_call: TRBJ1-1
cdr3_length: 20
d_call: TRBD1
clone_size: once

cdr3_nt: TGTGCCAGCAGCGTAGCCGAGCGGTGGAGCTCCTACAATGAGCAGTTCTTC
cdr3_aa: CASSVAERWSSYNEQFF
v_call: TRBV9
j_call: TRBJ2-1
cdr3_length: 17
d_call: NA
clone_size: NA

cdr3_nt: TGCAGCGTTGAAAATAGCGGACTAGCAAGAGATACGCAGTATTTT
cdr3_aa: CSVENSGLARDTQYF
v_call: TRBV29-1
j_call: TRBJ2-3
cdr3_length: 15
d_call: TRBD2
clone_size: NA

cdr3_nt: TGTGCCAGCAGTGACAGGGTAGAGACCCAGTACTTC
cdr3_aa: CASSDRVETQYF
v_call: TRBV25-1
j_call: TRBJ2-5
cdr3_length: 12
d_call: NA
clone_size: NA

cdr3_nt: TGCGCCAGCAGCTTGGCAGCGGGAGTGGAGTACGAGCAGTACTTC
cdr3_aa: CASSLAAGVEYEQYF
v_call: TRBV5-1
j_call: TRBJ2-7
cdr3_length: 15
d_call: TRBD2
clone_size: NA

cdr3_nt: TGCAGCGTCCAGGGCCCGTCCTACGAGCAGTACTTC
cdr3_aa: CSVQGPSYEQYF
v_call: TRBV29-1
j_call: TRBJ2-7
cdr3_length: 12
d_call: NA
clone_size: few

cdr3_nt: TGTGCCACCAGCAGAGAGAACAGACTGGGCTACGAGCAGTACTTC
cdr3_aa: CATSRENRLGYEQYF
v_call: TRBV15
j_call: TRBJ2-7
cdr3_length: 15
d_call: NA
clone_size: NA

cdr3_nt: TGTGCCAGCAGCCGAAGGGGACCTAGTGCAGATACGCAGTATTTT
cdr3_aa: CASSRRGPSADTQYF
v_call: TRBV9
j_call: TRBJ2-3
cdr3_length: 15
d_call: NA
clone_size: NA

cdr3_nt: TGTGCCAGCAGCCCGGATGGGACTAGCGTCCACGAGCAGTACTTC
cdr3_aa: CASSPDGTSVHEQYF
v_call: TRBV5-5
j_call: TRBJ2-7
cdr3_length: 15
d_call: TRBD2
clone_size: NA

cdr3_nt: TGCAGCGTTGAAGGGGCTAGCGGGGGGTACAATGAGCAGTTCTTC
cdr3_aa: CSVEGASGGYNEQFF
v_call: TRBV29-1
j_call: TRBJ2-1
cdr3_length: 15
d_call: TRBD2
clone_size: NA

cdr3_nt: TGTGCCAGCAGTTCCAACCGGGAACTAGCCAAAAACATTCAGTACTTC
cdr3_aa: CASSSNRELAKNIQYF
v_call: TRBV28
j_call: TRBJ2-4
cdr3_length: 16
d_call: NA
clone_size: NA

cdr3_nt: TGTGCCACCAGTGACCCCGGACTAGCGGGGGCCATCACAGATACGCAGTATTTT
cdr3_aa: CATSDPGLAGAITDTQYF
v_call: TRBV24-1
j_call: TRBJ2-3
cdr3_length: 18
d_call: TRBD2
clone_size: NA

cdr3_nt: TGTGCCAGCAGCACCGGGACAACACCTTATGGCTACACCTTC
cdr3_aa: CASSTGTTPYGYTF
v_call: TRBV12-3/TRBV12-4
j_call: TRBJ1-2
cdr3_length: 14
d_call: NA
clone_size: NA

cdr3_nt: TGCGCCAGCAGCTTACCCGGCGGGACGGGAACAGATACGCAGTATTTT
cdr3_aa: CASSLPGGTGTDTQYF
v_call: TRBV5-1
j_call: TRBJ2-3
cdr3_length: 16
d_call: NA
clone_size: few

cdr3_nt: TGCAGCGTTGAAGCTAGCGGGAGGAAGGTCGATGAGCAGTTCTTC
cdr3_aa: CSVEASGRKVDEQFF
v_call: TRBV29-1
j_call: TRBJ2-1
cdr3_length: 15
d_call: TRBD2
clone_size: few

cdr3_nt: TGCAGTGCTAGAGACGCAACCACGGCCAGTGAAGCTTTCTTT
cdr3_aa: CSARDATTASEAFF
v_call: TRBV20-1
j_call: TRBJ1-1
cdr3_length: 14
d_call: NA
clone_size: once

cdr3_nt: TGCGCCAGCAGCTTGGAAGGGTTGAACGCGCAGTACTTC
cdr3_aa: CASSLEGLNAQYF
v_call: TRBV5-1
j_call: TRBJ2-5
cdr3_length: 13
d_call: NA
clone_size: NA

cdr3_nt: TGTGCCAGCAGCGTAGCCAGGTTCAAAACAGATACGCAGTATTTT
cdr3_aa: CASSVARFKTDTQYF
v_call: TRBV9
j_call: TRBJ2-3
cdr3_length: 15
d_call: NA
clone_size: NA

cdr3_nt: TGCAGTGCTAGCTATGCGGGAGGAGGCAATGAGCAGTTCTTC
cdr3_aa: CSASYAGGGNEQFF
v_call: TRBV20-1
j_call: TRBJ2-1
cdr3_length: 14
d_call: TRBD2
clone_size: NA

cdr3_nt: TGCGCCAGCAGCCAAGATGGGGGGAGTCCAGATACGCAGTATTTT
cdr3_aa: CASSQDGGSPDTQYF
v_call: TRBV4-3
j_call: TRBJ2-3
cdr3_length: 15
d_call: NA
clone_size: few

cdr3_nt: TGCAGTGCTAGAGATTCCGGGAGCAGCACAGATACGCAGTATTTT
cdr3_aa: CSARDSGSSTDTQYF
v_call: TRBV20-1
j_call: TRBJ2-3
cdr3_length: 15
d_call: NA
clone_size: NA

cdr3_nt: TGTGCCAGCAGTTTAGGGGGCGGGCCGGTCAATGAGCAGTTCTTC
cdr3_aa: CASSLGGGPVNEQFF
v_call: TRBV28
j_call: TRBJ2-1
cdr3_length: 15
d_call: NA
clone_size: NA

cdr3_nt: TGCAGTGCTAGATCGTTACTCCGGGACAGGGTGGAGACCCAGTACTTC
cdr3_aa: CSARSLLRDRVETQYF
v_call: TRBV20-1
j_call: TRBJ2-5
cdr3_length: 16
d_call: TRBD1
clone_size: few

cdr3_nt: TGTGCCAGCAGCTTGGCCCCGCCGGAGGAGTATGGCTACACCTTC
cdr3_aa: CASSLAPPEEYGYTF
v_call: TRBV5-5
j_call: TRBJ1-2
cdr3_length: 15
d_call: NA
clone_size: NA

cdr3_nt: TGTGCCAGCAGCTTCCTAGCGAGAAGCGAGAACACCGGGGAGCTGTTTTTT
cdr3_aa: CASSFLARSENTGELFF
v_call: TRBV13
j_call: TRBJ2-2
cdr3_length: 17
d_call: NA
clone_size: few

cdr3_nt: TGTGCCACCAGTGATCCAGAAAGCACAGATACGCAGTATTTT
cdr3_aa: CATSDPESTDTQYF
v_call: TRBV24-1
j_call: TRBJ2-3
cdr3_length: 14
d_call: NA
clone_size: few

cdr3_nt: TGTAGTGCTAGCAGGCTAGCGGGGTCCTTTGATACGCAGTATTTT
cdr3_aa: CSASRLAGSFDTQYF
v_call: TRBV20-1
j_call: TRBJ2-3
cdr3_length: 15
d_call: TRBD2
clone_size: NA

cdr3_nt: TGTGCCAGCAGCCTTCCGGGACAGGGTATTATCGGCAATGAGCAGTTCTTC
cdr3_aa: CASSLPGQGIIGNEQFF
v_call: TRBV14
j_call: TRBJ2-1
cdr3_length: 17
d_call: TRBD1
clone_size: once

cdr3_nt: TGTGCCAGCAGCGTAGTTCGGGGTAGGGGATCCTACGAGCAGTACTTC
cdr3_aa: CASSVVRGRGSYEQYF
v_call: TRBV9
j_call: TRBJ2-7
cdr3_length: 16
d_call: NA
clone_size: NA

cdr3_nt: TGTGCCAGCACCAAAGGAGGAGATGGCTACACCTTC
cdr3_aa: CASTKGGDGYTF
v_call: TRBV6-2/TRBV6-3
j_call: TRBJ1-2
cdr3_length: 12
d_call: NA
clone_size: NA

cdr3_nt: TGTGCCAGCAGCTTAGATACGTTAAACTATGGCTACACCTTC
cdr3_aa: CASSLDTLNYGYTF
v_call: TRBV7-2
j_call: TRBJ1-2
cdr3_length: 14
d_call: NA
clone_size: NA

cdr3_nt: TGCAGCGTTGGGGACAGGGGAAACTATGGCTACACCTTC
cdr3_aa: CSVGDRGNYGYTF
v_call: TRBV29-1
j_call: TRBJ1-2
cdr3_length: 13
d_call: TRBD1
clone_size: NA

cdr3_nt: TGTGCCACCAGTCGGACAGGCGGTGAGGTCAATGAGCAGTTCTTC
cdr3_aa: CATSRTGGEVNEQFF
v_call: TRBV24-1
j_call: TRBJ2-1
cdr3_length: 15
d_call: TRBD1
clone_size: NA

cdr3_nt: TGTGCCAGCAGCTTGGGAAGAGCGCGCTCAGATACGCAGTATTTT
cdr3_aa: CASSLGRARSDTQYF
v_call: TRBV11-2
j_call: TRBJ2-3
cdr3_length: 15
d_call: NA
clone_size: NA

cdr3_nt: TGTGCCAGCAGTGAAGGGAATTCGGGGGGGGTTGGCTACACCTTC
cdr3_aa: CASSEGNSGGVGYTF
v_call: TRBV2
j_call: TRBJ1-2
cdr3_length: 15
d_call: NA
clone_size: few

cdr3_nt: TGTGCCAGCAGCCCCCGGACGGGTAACTATGGCTACACCTTC
cdr3_aa: CASSPRTGNYGYTF
v_call: TRBV7-9
j_call: TRBJ1-2
cdr3_length: 14
d_call: NA
clone_size: NA

cdr3_nt: TGCAGCGTTTACGTCAGAGGGGAGCTGTTTTTT
cdr3_aa: CSVYVRGELFF
v_call: TRBV29-1
j_call: TRBJ2-2
cdr3_length: 11
d_call: NA
clone_size: NA